These T cell receptor beta chains were read from a single sample in a study of blood T cell repertoires in COVID-19. Data came from immunoSEQ multiplex PCR; TCRdb stores just in-frame clones and leaves some out. The sample shows approximately 180,000 clones, around 90% of them seen only once. The sequenced sample was peripheral blood. The receptor source for this set is a man in his 60s with active or convalescent COVID-19. CDR3s include the opening cysteine and the closing phenylalanine or tryptophan.

TRBV2	TRBJ2-6	CASTDRSGANVLTF
TRBV24-1	TRBJ2-7	CATSDLYQDINYEQYF
TRBV6-5	TRBJ1-1	CASTQGRGTEAFF
TRBV7-6	TRBJ1-5	CASSSDGGLGSQPQHF
TRBV6-5	TRBJ2-3	CASSRLAGGRNTQYF
TRBV12-3/TRBV12-4	TRBJ2-1	CASSSREAGEQFF
TRBV28	TRBJ1-1	CASSGVQAFF
TRBV5-1	TRBJ2-7	CASSFSGQTYEQYF
TRBV5-4	TRBJ2-7	CASSPGGFSSYEQYF
TRBV5-6	TRBJ2-1	CASSPTGRNEQFF
TRBV12-3/TRBV12-4	TRBJ2-7	CASRFFGSYEQYF
TRBV3-1/TRBV3-2	TRBJ2-7	CASSQGTSGGGYEQYF
TRBV7-2	TRBJ1-2	CASSSPGTGTNYGYTF
TRBV2	TRBJ1-2	CASSPGQADRRNYGYTF
TRBV7-9	TRBJ1-1	CASSLGQKNTEAFF
TRBV2	TRBJ2-3	CASRLAGSTDTQYF
TRBV4-2	TRBJ2-3	CASSQTSGNTDTQYF
TRBV29-1	TRBJ2-3	CSGVRGADTQYF
TRBV5-1	TRBJ2-7	CASSSRDKRVHEQYF
TRBV6-5	TRBJ2-7	CASSPGLLYEQYF
TRBV6-1	TRBJ1-1	CASSLNRGTEAFF
TRBV25-1	TRBJ2-6	CASSDDRVHPGANVLTF
TRBV6-5	TRBJ1-6	CASSYSWDKNSPLHF
TRBV2	TRBJ1-1	CASSGPGAEAFF
TRBV6-5	TRBJ2-2	CASGGWSSNTGELFF
TRBV7-9	TRBJ2-3	CASSFSSRGGTDTQYF
TRBV9	TRBJ2-2	CASSATGPTGELFF
TRBV5-4	TRBJ2-4	CASSLEGTGGNIQYF
TRBV19	TRBJ2-3	CASSGGRGVSDTQYF
TRBV9	TRBJ1-2	CASNRDRGGHGYTF
TRBV3-1/TRBV3-2	TRBJ1-1	CASSPFQGETEAFF
TRBV3-1/TRBV3-2	TRBJ1-6	CASSPGGRSDNSPLHF
TRBV24-1	TRBJ2-7	CATSRGQGVYEQYF
TRBV6-5	TRBJ1-6	CASRGQGKSPLHF
TRBV10-3	TRBJ2-3	CAISRSILAGGSGTDTQYF
TRBV6-5	TRBJ1-1	CASRGRGTEAFF
TRBV7-2	TRBJ2-1	CASSPLAGANNEQFF
TRBV19	TRBJ1-4	CASRIINSLQGEKLFF
TRBV28	TRBJ1-5	CASSYSQGAFSNQPQHF
TRBV2	TRBJ1-6	CASSIKGGRSPLHF
TRBV6-7	TRBJ1-1	CARGGSRGHTEAFF
TRBV11-1	TRBJ1-2	CASSFGPTEPYTF
TRBV7-3	TRBJ1-6	CASSPGGTAYNSPLHF
TRBV18	TRBJ1-6	CASSPLGDSQAYNSPLHF
TRBV6-5	TRBJ1-6	CASKADGRGPPLHF
TRBV6-5	TRBJ1-1	CASIPGSIFTEAFF
TRBV6-1	TRBJ2-3	CASSEIGRAQYF
TRBV12-3/TRBV12-4	TRBJ2-6	CASSHYGANVLTF
TRBV11-1	TRBJ1-2	CASSLASAGPPYGYTF
TRBV6-5	TRBJ1-6	CASMYSSGSNSPLHF
TRBV24-1	TRBJ2-5	CATSDTGIWETQYF
TRBV15	TRBJ1-5	CATSRDTNRGNQPQHF
TRBV6-5	TRBJ1-1	CASSYPGQSQGTEAFF
TRBV29-1	TRBJ2-1	CSVDGAGRNGEQFF
TRBV3-1/TRBV3-2	TRBJ1-2	CASSQDLGRDYGYTF
TRBV7-3	TRBJ2-5	CASSLMGGGAPETQYF
TRBV19	TRBJ1-2	CASSIDFQGRNGYTF